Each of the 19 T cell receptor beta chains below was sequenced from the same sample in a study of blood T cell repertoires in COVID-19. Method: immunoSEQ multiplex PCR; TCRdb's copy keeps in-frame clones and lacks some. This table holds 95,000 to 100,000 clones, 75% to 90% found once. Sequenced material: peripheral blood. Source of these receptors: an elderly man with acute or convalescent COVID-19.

The chain's CDR3 is CASSLRGTEAFF. CDR3 in DNA: TGTGCCAGCAGCTTACGAGGCACTGAAGCTTTCTTT. This chain connects TRBV5-6 to TRBJ1-1; no clear D. This CDR3 has 12 amino acids. V lost 2 bases and J 4 bases, leaving 6 bases between the germline ends. CDR1 is SGHDT and CDR2 is YYEEEE in the germline V gene. Looking up the rest from reference TRBV5-6 and TRBJ1-1 gives the full variable domain: DAGVTQSPTHLIKTRGQQVTLRCSPKSGHDTVSWYQQALGQGPQFIFQYYEEEERQRGNFPDRFSGHQFPNYSSELNVNALLLGDSALYLCASSLRGTEAFFGQGTRLTVV.

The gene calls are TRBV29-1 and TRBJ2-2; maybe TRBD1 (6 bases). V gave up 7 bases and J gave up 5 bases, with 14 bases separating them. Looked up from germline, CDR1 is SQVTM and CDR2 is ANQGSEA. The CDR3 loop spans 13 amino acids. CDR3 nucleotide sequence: TGCAGCGCCATTATTACAGGGACCGGGGAGCTGTTTTTT. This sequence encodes CSAIITGTGELFF.

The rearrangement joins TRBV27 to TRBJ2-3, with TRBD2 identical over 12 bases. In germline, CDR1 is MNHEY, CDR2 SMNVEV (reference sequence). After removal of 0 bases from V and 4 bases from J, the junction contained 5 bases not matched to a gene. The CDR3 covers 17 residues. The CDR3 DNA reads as TGTGCCAGCAGTTTATCTCGGGCTAGCGGGAGGGCAGATACGCAGTATTTT. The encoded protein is CASSLSRASGRADTQYF.

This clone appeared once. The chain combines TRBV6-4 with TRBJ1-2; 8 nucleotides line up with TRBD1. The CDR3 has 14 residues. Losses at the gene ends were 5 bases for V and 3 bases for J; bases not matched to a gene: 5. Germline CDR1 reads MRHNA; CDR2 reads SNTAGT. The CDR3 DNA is TGTGCCAGCAGTACCCCGACAGGGGACTATGGCTACACCTTC. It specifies CASSTPTGDYGYTF.

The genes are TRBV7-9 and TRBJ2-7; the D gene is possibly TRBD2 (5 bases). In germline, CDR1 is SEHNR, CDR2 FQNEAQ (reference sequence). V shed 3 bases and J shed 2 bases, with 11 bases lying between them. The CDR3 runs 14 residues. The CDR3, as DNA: TGTGCCAGCAGCTTTCCTCCGGAGGCCTACGAGCAGTACTTC. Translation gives CASSFPPEAYEQYF.

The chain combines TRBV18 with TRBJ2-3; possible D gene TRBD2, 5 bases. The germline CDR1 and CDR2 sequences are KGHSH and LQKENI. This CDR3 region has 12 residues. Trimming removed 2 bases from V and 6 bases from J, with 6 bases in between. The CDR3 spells CASSPTGDTQYF. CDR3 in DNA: TGTGCCAGCTCACCAACGGGGGATACGCAGTATTTT.

CDR3 amino acids: CSVPYSGPTPYGQFF. The CDR3 DNA reads as TGCAGCGTTCCTTACAGCGGGCCAACCCCGTACGGGCAGTTCTTC. The genes are TRBV29-1 and TRBJ2-1, with D perhaps TRBD2 (6 bases). This CDR3 is built from 15 residues. V gave up 5 bases and J gave up 12 bases, with 26 bases separating them. CDR1 and CDR2 (germline): SQVTM, ANQGSEA.

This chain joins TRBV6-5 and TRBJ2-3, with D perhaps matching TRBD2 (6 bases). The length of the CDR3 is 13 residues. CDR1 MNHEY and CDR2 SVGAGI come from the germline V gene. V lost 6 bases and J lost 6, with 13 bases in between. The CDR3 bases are TGTGCCAGCAGGAAGGCGGGGAGTGATACGCAGTATTTT. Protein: CASRKAGSDTQYF.

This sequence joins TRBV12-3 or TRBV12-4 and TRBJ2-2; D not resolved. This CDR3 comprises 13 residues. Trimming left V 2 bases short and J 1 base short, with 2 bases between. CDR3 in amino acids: CASSLQNTGELFF. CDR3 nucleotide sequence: TGTGCCAGCAGTTTACAGAACACCGGGGAGCTGTTTTTT.

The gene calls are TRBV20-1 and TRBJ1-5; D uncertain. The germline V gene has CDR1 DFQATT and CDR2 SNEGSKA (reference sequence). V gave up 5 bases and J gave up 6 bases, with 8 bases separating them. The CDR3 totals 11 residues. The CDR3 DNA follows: TGCAGTGCTCGGGAGGGTCAGCCCCAGCATTTT. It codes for CSAREGQPQHF.

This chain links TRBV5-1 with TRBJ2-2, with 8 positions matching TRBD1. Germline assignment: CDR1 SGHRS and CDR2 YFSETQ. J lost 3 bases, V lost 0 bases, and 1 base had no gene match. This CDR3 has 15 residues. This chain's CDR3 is CASSLAGGDTGELFF. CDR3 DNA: TGCGCCAGCAGCTTGGCAGGGGGCGACACCGGGGAGCTGTTTTTT.

This CDR3 is CASSYSNPGGTDTQYF. CDR3 in DNA: TGTGCCAGCAGTTACTCGAACCCTGGAGGCACAGATACGCAGTATTTT. The V gene is TRBV6-5, the J gene TRBJ2-3; D is unresolved. Germline CDR1 MNHEY, CDR2 SVGAGI. Trimming shortened V by 0 bases and J by 1 base, and 11 bases separated the two germline ends. The CDR3 is 16 residues long.

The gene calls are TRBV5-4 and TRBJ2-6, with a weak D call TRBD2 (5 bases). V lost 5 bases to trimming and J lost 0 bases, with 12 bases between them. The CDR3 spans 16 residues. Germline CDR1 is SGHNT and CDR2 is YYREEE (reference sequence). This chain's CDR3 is CASRPPGISGANVLTF. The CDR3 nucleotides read TGTGCCAGCAGGCCCCCGGGAATCTCTGGGGCCAACGTCCTGACTTTC.

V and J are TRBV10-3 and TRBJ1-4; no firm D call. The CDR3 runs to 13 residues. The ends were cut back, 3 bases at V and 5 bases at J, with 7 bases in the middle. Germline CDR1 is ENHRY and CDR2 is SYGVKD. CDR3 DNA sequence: TGTGCCATCAGTGACTCTGAGAATGAAAAACTGTTTTTT. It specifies CAISDSENEKLFF.

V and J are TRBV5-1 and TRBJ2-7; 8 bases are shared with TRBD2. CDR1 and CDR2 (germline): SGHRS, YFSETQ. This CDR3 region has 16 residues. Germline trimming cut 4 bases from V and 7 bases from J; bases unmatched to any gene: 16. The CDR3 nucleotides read TGCGCCAGCAGCCCGGGCGGGGTAGCGGGGCGTCAAGAGCAGTACTTC. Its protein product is CASSPGGVAGRQEQYF.

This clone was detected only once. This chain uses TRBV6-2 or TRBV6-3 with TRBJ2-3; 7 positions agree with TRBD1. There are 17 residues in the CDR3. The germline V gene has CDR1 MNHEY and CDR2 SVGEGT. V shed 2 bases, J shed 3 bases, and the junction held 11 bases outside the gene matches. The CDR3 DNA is TGTGCCAGCAGTTACACCGTGTGGGACAGAAGAACAGATACGCAGTATTTT. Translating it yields CASSYTVWDRRTDTQYF.

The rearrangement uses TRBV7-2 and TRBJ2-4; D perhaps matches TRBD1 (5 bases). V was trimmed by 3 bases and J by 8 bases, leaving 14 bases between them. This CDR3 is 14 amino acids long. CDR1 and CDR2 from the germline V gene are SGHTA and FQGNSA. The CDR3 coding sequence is TGTGCCAGCAGCTTCTCTCAAAAAGGGGACATTCAGTACTTC. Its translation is CASSFSQKGDIQYF.

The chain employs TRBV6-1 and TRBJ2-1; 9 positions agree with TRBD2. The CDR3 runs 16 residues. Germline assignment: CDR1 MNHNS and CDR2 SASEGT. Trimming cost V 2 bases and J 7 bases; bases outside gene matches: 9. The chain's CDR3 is CASSERASGGLNEQFF. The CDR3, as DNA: TGTGCCAGCAGTGAAAGAGCGAGCGGGGGGTTGAATGAGCAGTTCTTC.

The CDR3 here is CASSPEGRKSIDTQYF. CDR3 sequence (DNA): TGTGCCAGCAGCCCGGAGGGACGGAAGTCCATAGATACGCAGTATTTT. This chain joins TRBV7-2 and TRBJ2-3, with D maybe TRBD2 (6 bases). Per the germline V gene, CDR1 is SGHTA and CDR2 is FQGNSA. The germline V and J ends were trimmed by 5 bases and 5 bases, with 20 bases remaining between them. CDR3 size: 16 residues.